These 20 T cell receptor beta chains share one sample of origin, sequenced in a study of blood T cell repertoires in COVID-19. Assay used: immunoSEQ multiplex PCR; TCRdb lists only in-frame clones, some missing. Here the sample spans roughly 200,000 clones, roughly four fifths being singletons. Input material: peripheral blood. These receptors were taken from an elderly woman with COVID-19, enrolled during active disease.

This chain connects TRBV9 to TRBJ1-3; 7 nucleotides agree with TRBD1. V shed 2 bases and J 4 bases; nucleotides not matched to a gene: 12. This CDR3 region has 17 residues. Per germline, CDR1 SGDLS and CDR2 YYNGEE. In DNA form, the CDR3 reads TGTGCCAGCAGCGTTACCCCCGGGACAGTTAGGGGAAACACCATATATTTT. It encodes CASSVTPGTVRGNTIYF. Full variable domain (rest looked up from reference TRBV9 and TRBJ1-3): DSGVTQTPKHLITATGQRVTLRCSPRSGDLSVYWYQQSLDQGLQFLIQYYNGEERAKGNILERFSAQQFPDLHSELNLSSLELGDSALYFCASSVTPGTVRGNTIYFGEGSWLTVV.

This chain uses TRBV19 with TRBJ1-1; D gene ambiguous. V lost 7 bases and J 3 bases, leaving 12 bases between the germline ends. CDR1 and CDR2 from the germline V gene are LNHDA and SQIVND (reference sequence). This CDR3 is built from 13 residues. The CDR3 sequence: CASKLGRDTEAFF. The CDR3, as DNA: TGTGCCAGTAAACTCGGGAGGGACACTGAAGCTTTCTTT.

The chain links TRBV4-1 to TRBJ2-7; D perhaps matches TRBD2 (7 bases). Trimming took 4 bases from V and 2 from J, leaving 15 bases between them. This CDR3 is 15 amino acids long. From germline, CDR1 is MGHRA and CDR2 YSYEKL. The CDR3: CASSPGASGTYEQYF. Here the CDR3 DNA reads TGCGCCAGCAGCCCGGGGGCTAGCGGAACCTACGAGCAGTACTTC.

On this clone itself: Other nucleotide sequences from this sample produce the same CDR3. The V gene is TRBV27, the J gene TRBJ1-1; perhaps TRBD1 as D (5 bases). The CDR3 spans 14 residues. Germline V CDR1 and CDR2: MNHEY, SMNVEV (reference sequence). V was pared by 3 bases and J by 4 bases, with 12 bases between. This CDR3 reads CASSFRRGSTEAFF. The CDR3 coding sequence is TGTGCCAGCAGTTTCCGGCGGGGGAGCACTGAAGCTTTCTTT.

The chain has TRBV24-1 and TRBJ1-2; D uncertain. Between the trimmed V and J ends, which lost 3 bases and 1 base, there was a span of 5 bases. The CDR3 covers 13 residues. Germline CDR1 reads KGHDR; CDR2 reads SFDVKD. The CDR3 region is CATSDSLNYGYTF. CDR3 coding DNA: TGTGCCACCAGTGATAGCCTTAACTATGGCTACACCTTC.

This chain links TRBV27 with TRBJ2-2; 8 nucleotides match TRBD2. Trimming took 6 bases from V and 0 from J; bases not matched to a gene: 3. The germline gives CDR1 MNHEY, CDR2 SMNVEV (reference sequence). This CDR3 has 15 residues. The CDR3 is CASRGSGANTGELFF. As DNA, the CDR3 is TGTGCCAGCAGAGGTAGCGGGGCGAACACCGGGGAGCTGTTTTTT.

This chain connects TRBV3-1 (or the pseudogene TRBV3-2) to TRBJ2-5; no definite D call. The CDR3 extends over 13 amino acids. The V end lost 10 bases, the J end lost 1 base, and 13 bases lay between the germline ends. The germline V gene has CDR1 LGHDT and CDR2 YNNKEL (reference sequence). CDR3 DNA sequence: TGTGCCACCGCGGCAGCCTCCCAAGAGACCCAGTACTTC. It yields the protein CATAAASQETQYF.

This clone was observed a single time. The chain recombines TRBV4-2 with TRBJ2-2; 7 bases map to TRBD2. The CDR3 is made up of 16 amino acids. The germline V gene has CDR1 LGHNA and CDR2 YNFKEQ. V shed 0 bases and J 5 bases; nucleotides not matched to a gene: 6. The chain's CDR3 is CASSQDTGGLTGELFF. The CDR3 DNA follows: TGTGCCAGCAGCCAAGATACGGGGGGACTTACCGGGGAGCTGTTTTTT.

Only one count was recorded for this clone. The CDR3 protein is CASSVEAGLYGYTF. In nucleotides, the CDR3 is TGTGCCAGCAGCGTAGAAGCAGGGCTGTATGGCTACACCTTC. The V gene is TRBV9, the J gene TRBJ1-2; D is perhaps TRBD1 (5 bases). With 0 bases removed from V and 5 bases from J, the gap between germline ends came to 11 bases. This CDR3 is built from 14 residues. Germline lookup yields CDR1 SGDLS and CDR2 YYNGEE.

This chain links TRBV4-3 with TRBJ2-1, with D perhaps matching TRBD2 (5 bases). V was trimmed by 4 bases and J by 7 bases, leaving 11 bases between them. Germline CDR1 and CDR2: LGHNA and YSLEER. There are 13 residues in the CDR3. The CDR3 is CASSRLEGNEQFF. CDR3 DNA: TGCGCCAGCAGCCGATTAGAGGGTAATGAGCAGTTCTTC.

The rearrangement links TRBV19 to TRBJ1-4; TRBD1 matches at 8 bases. This CDR3 is 15 amino acids long. V was pared by 9 bases and J by 7 bases, with 13 bases of the junction left unmatched. Germline CDR1 is LNHDA and CDR2 is SQIVND (reference sequence). This chain's CDR3 is CASQDQGAEGEKLFF. In DNA form, the CDR3 reads TGTGCCAGCCAGGACCAGGGGGCGGAAGGTGAAAAACTGTTTTTT.

In its sample, this clone was seen once. This sequence joins TRBV12-3 or TRBV12-4 and TRBJ1-4, with 8 bases matching TRBD1. V shed 9 bases and J 12 bases; nucleotides not matched to a gene: 3. The CDR3 has 10 residues. CDR3 region: CARQGGELFF. DNA for the CDR3: TGTGCCAGACAGGGGGGAGAACTGTTTTTT.

This clone was seen only once. The chain recombines TRBV6-5 with TRBJ1-1; tentatively, D is TRBD1 (5 bases). Germline CDR1 MNHEY, CDR2 SVGAGI. This CDR3 spans 14 amino acids. Trimming took off 2 bases at V and 8 bases at J, with 15 bases between the two ends. For the CDR3, the DNA is TGTGCCAGCAGTTACCCCGGGGGGTCGAAGGAAGCTTTCTTT. It is translated as CASSYPGGSKEAFF.

V gene TRBV7-9 combines with J gene TRBJ1-1; tentative D call: TRBD1 (6 bases). The CDR3 extends over 12 amino acids. The germline V and J ends were trimmed by 5 bases and 8 bases, with 12 bases remaining between them. Germline loops: CDR1 SEHNR, CDR2 FQNEAQ (reference sequence). For the CDR3, the DNA is TGTGCCAGCAGCCGAAACAGGGTGGAAGCTTTCTTT. It encodes CASSRNRVEAFF.

The CDR3 reads CASSFPGLAGEETQYF. The DNA of the CDR3 is TGTGCCAGCAGCTTCCCGGGACTAGCGGGAGAGGAGACCCAGTACTTC. This sequence joins TRBV5-6 and TRBJ2-5, with TRBD2 matching 14 bases. With 2 bases clipped from V and 5 bases from J, the junction kept 5 bases outside the gene matches. From germline, CDR1 is SGHDT and CDR2 YYEEEE. CDR3 length: 16 residues.

The rearrangement uses TRBV6-6 and TRBJ2-7, with 8 bases aligning to TRBD2. Per germline, CDR1 MNHNY and CDR2 SVGAGI (reference sequence). V lost 6 bases and J lost 4; bases outside the gene matches: 5. The length of the CDR3 is 13 residues. The CDR3 protein is CASRTSDSYEQYF. Written as DNA, the CDR3 is TGTGCCAGCAGGACTAGCGACTCGTACGAGCAGTACTTC.

This chain links TRBV18 with TRBJ1-4, with 8 bases matching TRBD1. Germline CDR1 and CDR2: KGHSH and LQKENI. Trimming took 4 bases from V and 7 from J; bases not matched to a gene: 5. The CDR3 covers 14 residues. Here the CDR3 DNA reads TGTGCCAGCTCACGGACAGGGCTAATTGAAAAACTGTTTTTT. This gives the protein CASSRTGLIEKLFF.

V usage is TRBV7-9 and J usage is TRBJ2-7, with TRBD1 matching 10 bases. The CDR3 contains 16 residues. The V and J ends lost 5 bases and 4 bases, in that order; junction bases with no gene match: 11. CDR1 is SEHNR, CDR2 FQNEAQ, per germline (reference sequence). CDR3 sequence reads: CASSRSPGQGLYEQYF. The CDR3 region has the DNA TGTGCCAGCAGCCGCTCCCCGGGACAGGGGTTGTACGAGCAGTACTTC. Complete variable domain (other parts from reference TRBV7-9 and TRBJ2-7): DTGVSQNPRHKITKRGQNVTFRCDPISEHNRLYWYRQTLGQGPEFLTYFQNEAQLEKSRLLSDRFSAERPKGSFSTLEIQRTEQGDSAMYLCASSRSPGQGLYEQYFGPGTRLTVT.

CDR3 region: CASRSSGSTDTQYF. The CDR3 nucleotides are TGTGCCAGCAGATCTAGCGGTAGCACAGATACGCAGTATTTT. The chain employs TRBV5-4 and TRBJ2-3; 7 positions agree with TRBD2. The junction had 3 bases not matched to a gene; V was cut back by 5 bases and J by 0 bases. Germline loops: CDR1 SGHNT, CDR2 YYREEE (reference sequence). The CDR3 consists of 14 residues. The full variable domain, with the rest looked up from reference TRBV5-4 and TRBJ2-3, is ETGVTQSPTHLIKTRGQQVTLRCSSQSGHNTVSWYQQALGQGPQFIFQYYREEENGRGNFPPRFSGLQFPNYSSELNVNALELDDSALYLCASRSSGSTDTQYFGPGTRLTVL.

The table lists this clone with a count of one. The chain joins TRBV6-6 to TRBJ1-2; D not resolved. The CDR3 is 13 amino acids. Germline CDR1 reads MNHNY; CDR2 reads SVGAGI (reference sequence). Trimming stripped 4 bases from V and 4 bases from J, with 10 bases between. The CDR3 DNA is TGTGCCAGCAGTTTAAGCGGACCCTATGGCTACACCTTC. This encodes CASSLSGPYGYTF.